This T cell receptor beta chain is drawn from a study of control samples from healthy donors and cancer patients. The ends lost 6 bases at V and 2 bases at J; junction bases unmatched: 4. The CDR3 consists of 15 residues. CDR1 is MDHEN and CDR2 is SYDVKM in the germline V gene. Using immunoSEQ multiplex PCR, the repertoire was profiled, and TCRdb retains in-frame clones only, with some absent. The table has 400,000 to 500,000 clones, approximately 92% seen once; the top ten hold just under 6.5%. The V call is TRBV28, the J call TRBJ2-6, with TRBD1 identical over 7 bases. This receptor was obtained from a man aged 40-50 years with head and neck cancer. The sample consisted of PBMCs. The CDR3 DNA reads as TGTGCCAGCAGCCCCGACAGGGCTGGGGCCAACGTCCTGACTTTC. Its protein is CASSPDRAGANVLTF.